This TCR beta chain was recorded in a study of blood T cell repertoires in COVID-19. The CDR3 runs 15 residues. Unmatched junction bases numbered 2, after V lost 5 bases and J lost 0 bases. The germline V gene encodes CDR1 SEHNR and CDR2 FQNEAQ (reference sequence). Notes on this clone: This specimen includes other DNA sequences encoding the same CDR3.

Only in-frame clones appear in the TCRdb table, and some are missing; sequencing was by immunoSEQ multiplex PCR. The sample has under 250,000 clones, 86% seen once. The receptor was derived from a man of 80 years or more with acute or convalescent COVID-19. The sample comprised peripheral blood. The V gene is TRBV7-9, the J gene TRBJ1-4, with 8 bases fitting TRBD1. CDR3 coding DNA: TGTGCCAGCAGCGCGACAGGGGCAACTAATGAAAAACTGTTTTTT. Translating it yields CASSATGATNEKLFF.